The present T cell receptor (beta chain) was sequenced within a study of T cells in Graves' hyperthyroidism and ophthalmopathy. Study-level information: Specimen type is peripheral blood, collected at initial diagnosis prior to any treatment.

On this clonotype: What it binds is unknown.

The length of the CDR3 is 15 residues. With V trimmed by 6 bases and J by 3 bases, 9 bases remained unmatched. From germline, CDR1 is MNHEY and CDR2 SMNVEV (reference sequence). Hyperthyroidism, newly diagnosed and lasting under 2 months, affected patients aged 18 to 65. The CDR3 regions of TCR beta were amplified from RNA transcripts. Using the HTBI primer set, a first-round RT-PCR was run on the TCR CDR3. Via MiXCR, TCRdb re-called the multiplex PCR reads, giving one row per CDR3 protein. The sample holds 600,000 to 650,000 distinct CDR3 sequences; around 16% are singletons and the top ten take approximately 3.9%. General observations from the study: The model foresaw ophthalmopathy a median 6.5 months prior to onset. Patients with ophthalmopathy were separated from those with stable hyperthyroidism by a 13 V-J model.

The receptor's source is a woman under 40 with Graves' hyperthyroidism. This chain joins TRBV27 and TRBJ2-7; 9 bases line up with TRBD1. The sequenced material came from blood. DNA for the CDR3: TGTGCCAGCAGCCGCCCGGGACAGGGTCTCTACGAGCAGTACTTC. As protein: CASSRPGQGLYEQYF.